The 14 T cell receptor beta chains listed next were all sequenced from one sample in a study of early T cells in non-severe SARS-CoV-2 infection (dated by TCRdb to the early 2020s). Libraries were prepared through 5' RACE. This sample was sequenced with a NextSeq 500. TCRdb handled the public reads itself, with Q25 trimming in fastp and clone calling in MiXCR, and kept productive beta chains. Every distinct CDR3 protein forms one entry, paired with its most common genes and DNA. For this sample there are approximately 69,000 distinct CDR3 sequences; about 11% appear just once. 5% to 6.5% of the sample comes from the top ten. The sequenced sample was whole blood. Source of these receptors: an adult who was a healthcare worker with PCR-confirmed SARS-CoV-2 infection or an uninfected control (not recorded which).

The chain recombines TRBV29-1 with TRBJ1-2; TRBD1 matches at 9 bases. The CDR3 has 13 amino acids. Per germline, CDR1 SQVTM and CDR2 ANQGSEA. V lost 7 bases, J lost 4 bases, and 7 bases stayed unmatched. CDR3 residues: CSARQGVFYGYTF. The CDR3 DNA follows: TGCAGCGCACGACAGGGGGTTTTCTATGGCTACACCTTC.

This clonotype was observed many times. The chain recombines TRBV25-1 with TRBJ2-3; TRBD2 might be the D (7 bases). This CDR3 comprises 15 residues. Per germline, CDR1 MGHDK and CDR2 SYGVNS. Trimming pared 8 bases from V and 4 bases from J, leaving 19 bases between. The CDR3: CASSEGGGNPDTQYF. The CDR3 DNA sequence: TGTGCCAGCTCCGAAGGGGGGGGAAACCCAGATACGCAGTATTTT.

This clonotype showed up just a few times. The chain carries TRBV9 and TRBJ2-2, with 9 bases lining up with TRBD2. V lost 3 bases and J lost 6; bases outside the gene matches: 9. Germline CDR1 and CDR2: SGDLS and YYNGEE. The CDR3 consists of 16 residues. CDR3 amino acids: CASSELGLATSGELFF. CDR3 DNA sequence: TGTGCCAGCAGCGAATTGGGACTAGCAACGTCCGGGGAGCTGTTTTTT.

There are a few counts of this clonotype. The chain carries TRBV6-2 or TRBV6-3 and TRBJ2-3, with 8 bases lining up with TRBD2. There are 18 residues in the CDR3. From germline, CDR1 is MNHEY and CDR2 SVGEGT. After removal of 2 bases from V and 2 bases from J, the junction contained 12 bases not matched to a gene. In DNA form, the CDR3 reads TGTGCCAGCAGTTACGTTGCGGGGGGCCCTAAAGACACAGATACGCAGTATTTT. This translates into CASSYVAGGPKDTDTQYF.

This clonotype was seen many times. The V call is TRBV27, the J call TRBJ1-1, with D perhaps matching TRBD1 (5 bases). The CDR3 is 15 residues long. Looked up from germline, CDR1 is MNHEY and CDR2 is SMNVEV (reference sequence). V was trimmed by 1 base and J by 1 base, leaving 10 bases between them. The DNA of the CDR3 is TGTGCCAGCAGTTTATTTGGACACCCGAACACTGAAGCTTTCTTT. It is translated as CASSLFGHPNTEAFF.

In its sample, this clonotype was seen a few times. This chain connects TRBV5-1 to TRBJ2-3; a possible D gene is TRBD2 (6 bases). Between the trimmed V and J ends, which lost 0 bases and 6 bases, there was a span of 17 bases. CDR3 length equals 16 residues. Looked up from germline, CDR1 is SGHRS and CDR2 is YFSETQ. CDR3 loop: CASSLEGAGPVDTQYF. CDR3 coding DNA: TGCGCCAGCAGCTTGGAGGGTGCGGGACCGGTGGATACGCAGTATTTT.

This clonotype has ten or more counts. This chain connects TRBV20-1 to TRBJ1-2, with D uncertain. V lost 3 bases and J 0 bases, leaving 11 bases between the germline ends. This CDR3 region has 14 residues. Per germline, CDR1 DFQATT and CDR2 SNEGSKA (reference sequence). CDR3 protein: CSASSSIANYGYTF. The CDR3, as DNA: TGCAGTGCTAGTTCCAGCATAGCTAACTATGGCTACACCTTC.

This clonotype was counted between two and nine times. This chain links TRBV11-2 with TRBJ2-7; D might be TRBD1 (6 bases). The CDR3 spans 14 residues. The V end lost 4 bases, the J end lost 0 bases, and 10 bases lay between the germline ends. Germline CDR1 reads SGHAT; CDR2 reads FQNNGV. CDR3 residues: CASSSDRYSYEQYF. CDR3 DNA: TGTGCCAGCAGCTCGGACAGATACTCCTACGAGCAGTACTTC.

The chain links TRBV5-1 to TRBJ2-7; TRBD2 agrees at 8 bases. CDR3 length: 15 amino acids. V dropped 0 bases and J dropped 1; count of bases not matched to a gene: 3. Germline V gene lookup returns CDR1 SGHRS and CDR2 YFSETQ. In DNA, the CDR3 is TGCGCCAGCAGCTTGGTTGTAGCGGGGTCCTACGAGCAGTACTTC. Translation: CASSLVVAGSYEQYF.

The rearrangement links TRBV24-1 to TRBJ2-1, with 11 bases fitting TRBD1. Germline V CDR1 and CDR2: KGHDR, SFDVKD. The CDR3 has 17 residues. The ends lost 3 bases at V and 7 bases at J; junction bases unmatched: 10. Here the CDR3 reads CATSDPRGQGARNEQFF. The DNA for the CDR3 is TGTGCCACCAGTGATCCGCGCGGACAGGGGGCTAGAAATGAGCAGTTCTTC.

The CDR3 reads CASSELAGGPDTDTQYF. CDR3 DNA: TGTGCCAGCAGTGAATTAGCGGGGGGGCCTGACACAGATACGCAGTATTTT. This chain links TRBV2 with TRBJ2-3, with 11 positions matching TRBD2. CDR1 is SNHLY, CDR2 FYNNEI, per germline. V gave up 2 bases and J gave up 2 bases; unmatched junction bases: 6. The CDR3 has 17 amino acids.

Only one count was recorded for this clonotype. J is TRBJ2-3 and V is TRBV20-1; D remains ambiguous. The CDR3 sequence is 13 residues long. The V gene lost 4 bases and the J gene lost 2 bases, with 10 bases spanning the gap. Germline V CDR1 and CDR2: DFQATT, SNEGSKA (reference sequence). This CDR3 is CSAIVPPTDTQYF. The CDR3 nucleotides read TGCAGTGCTATCGTACCTCCCACAGATACGCAGTATTTT.

At least ten counts were recorded for this clonotype. The gene calls are TRBV2 and TRBJ2-1; TRBD2 aligns across 11 bases. This CDR3 has 15 residues. Germline CDR1 SNHLY, CDR2 FYNNEI. J lost 5 bases, V lost 7 bases, and 7 bases had no gene match. The DNA of the CDR3 is TGTGCCAGCAAACTACTAGCGGGGGAAGACAATGAGCAGTTCTTC. Amino acid sequence: CASKLLAGEDNEQFF.

The chain joins TRBV3-1 to TRBJ1-5; D perhaps matches TRBD1 (5 bases). This CDR3 contains 13 residues. CDR1 and CDR2 from the germline V gene are LGHDT and YNNKEL (reference sequence). The CDR3 is CTPQGSGNQPQHF. CDR3 sequence (DNA): TGTACCCCCCAGGGTTCGGGCAATCAGCCCCAGCATTTT.